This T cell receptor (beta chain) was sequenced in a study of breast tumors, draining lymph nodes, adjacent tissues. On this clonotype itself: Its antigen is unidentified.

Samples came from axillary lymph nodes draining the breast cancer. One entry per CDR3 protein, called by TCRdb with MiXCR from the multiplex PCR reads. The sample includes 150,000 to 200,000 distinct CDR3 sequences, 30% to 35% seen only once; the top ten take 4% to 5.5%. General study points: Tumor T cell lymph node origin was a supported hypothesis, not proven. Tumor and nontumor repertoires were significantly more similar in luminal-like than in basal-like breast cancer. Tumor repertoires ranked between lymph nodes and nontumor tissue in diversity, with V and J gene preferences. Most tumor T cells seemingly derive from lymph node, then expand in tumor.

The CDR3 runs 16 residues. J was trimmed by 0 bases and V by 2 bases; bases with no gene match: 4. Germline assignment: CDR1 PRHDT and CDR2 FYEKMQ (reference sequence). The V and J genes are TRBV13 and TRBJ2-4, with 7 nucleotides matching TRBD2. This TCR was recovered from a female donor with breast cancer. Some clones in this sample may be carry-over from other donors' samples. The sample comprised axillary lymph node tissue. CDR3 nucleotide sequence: TGTGCCAGCAGCTTACCTAGCGGACAAGCCAAAAACATTCAGTACTTC. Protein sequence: CASSLPSGQAKNIQYF.